In this sample, the clone carrying this TCR beta chain turned up many times. Germline V lookup: CDR1 WSHSY, CDR2 SAAADI. The CDR3 totals 14 residues. The V gene end was trimmed by 5 bases and the J gene end by 6 bases; junction bases not matched to a gene: 4. This entry is derived from a study of early T cells in non-severe SARS-CoV-2 infection. Each single cDNA molecule received a unique molecular identifier. TCRdb reanalysed the 5' RACE reads using MiXCR and keeps one entry per CDR3 protein. The table includes over 25,000 distinct CDR3 sequences, 9.5% to 10% detected once. The source of this sequence is an adult who was a healthcare worker with PCR-confirmed SARS-CoV-2 infection or an uninfected control (not recorded which). This chain links TRBV10-2 with TRBJ1-6; TRBD1 agrees at 7 bases. The material sequenced was whole blood. CDR3 in DNA: TGCGCCAGCAGTCGAGGGACAGTTAATTCACCCCTCCACTTT. Encoded protein: CASSRGTVNSPLHF.